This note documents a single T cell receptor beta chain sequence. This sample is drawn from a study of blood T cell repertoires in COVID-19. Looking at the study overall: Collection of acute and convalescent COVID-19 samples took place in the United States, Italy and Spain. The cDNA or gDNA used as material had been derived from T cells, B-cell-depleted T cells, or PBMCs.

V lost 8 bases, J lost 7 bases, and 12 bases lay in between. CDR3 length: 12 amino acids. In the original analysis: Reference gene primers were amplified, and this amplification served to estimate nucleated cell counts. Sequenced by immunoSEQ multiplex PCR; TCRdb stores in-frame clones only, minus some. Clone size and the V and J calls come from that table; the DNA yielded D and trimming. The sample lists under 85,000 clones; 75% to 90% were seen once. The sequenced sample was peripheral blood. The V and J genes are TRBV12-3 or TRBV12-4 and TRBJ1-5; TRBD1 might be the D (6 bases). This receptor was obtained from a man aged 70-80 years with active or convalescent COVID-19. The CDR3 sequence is CASGQGKQPQHF. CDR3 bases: TGTGCCAGCGGGCAGGGGAAACAGCCCCAGCATTTT.